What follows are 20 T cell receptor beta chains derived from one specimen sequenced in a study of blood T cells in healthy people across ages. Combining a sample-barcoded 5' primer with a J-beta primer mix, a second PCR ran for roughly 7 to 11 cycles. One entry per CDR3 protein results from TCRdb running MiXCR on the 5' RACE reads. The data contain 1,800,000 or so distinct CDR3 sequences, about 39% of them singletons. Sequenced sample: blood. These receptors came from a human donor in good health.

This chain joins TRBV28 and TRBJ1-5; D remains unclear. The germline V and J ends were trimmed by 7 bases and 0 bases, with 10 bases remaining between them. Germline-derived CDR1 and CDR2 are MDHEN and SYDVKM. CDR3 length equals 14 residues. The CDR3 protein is CASTDGYSNQPQHF. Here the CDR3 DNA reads TGTGCCAGCACCGATGGTTATAGCAATCAGCCCCAGCATTTT.

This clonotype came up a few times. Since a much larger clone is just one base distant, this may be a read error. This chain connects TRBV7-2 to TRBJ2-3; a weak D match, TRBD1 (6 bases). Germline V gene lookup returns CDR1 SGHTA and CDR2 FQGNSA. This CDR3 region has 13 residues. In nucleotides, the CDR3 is TGTGCCAGCAGCCTACAGGGCGCAGATATGCAGTATTTT. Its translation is CASSLQGADMQYF.

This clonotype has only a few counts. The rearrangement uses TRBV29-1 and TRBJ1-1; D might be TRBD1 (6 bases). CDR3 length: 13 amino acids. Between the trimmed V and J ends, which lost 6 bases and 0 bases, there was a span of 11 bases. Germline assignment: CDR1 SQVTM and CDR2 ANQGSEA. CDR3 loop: CSVKTGLNTEAFF. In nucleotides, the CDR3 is TGCAGCGTGAAGACAGGATTGAACACTGAAGCTTTCTTT.

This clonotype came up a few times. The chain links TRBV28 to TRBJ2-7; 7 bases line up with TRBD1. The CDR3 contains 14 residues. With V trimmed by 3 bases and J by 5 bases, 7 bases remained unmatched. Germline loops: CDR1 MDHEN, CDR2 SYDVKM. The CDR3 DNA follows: TGTGCCAGCAGTTTCCCCCAGGGGGTCGACGAGCAGTACTTC. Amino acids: CASSFPQGVDEQYF.

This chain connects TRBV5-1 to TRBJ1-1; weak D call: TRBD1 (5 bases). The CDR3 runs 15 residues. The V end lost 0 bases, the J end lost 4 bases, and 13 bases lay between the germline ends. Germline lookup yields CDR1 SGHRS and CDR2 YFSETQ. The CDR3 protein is CASSLVGPMSTEAFF. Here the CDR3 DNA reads TGCGCCAGCAGCTTGGTGGGACCCATGAGCACTGAAGCTTTCTTT. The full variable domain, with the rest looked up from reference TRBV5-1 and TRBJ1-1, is KAGVTQTPRYLIKTRGQQVTLSCSPISGHRSVSWYQQTPGQGLQFLFEYFSETQRNKGNFPGRFSGRQFSNSRSEMNVSTLELGDSALYLCASSLVGPMSTEAFFGQGTRLTVV.

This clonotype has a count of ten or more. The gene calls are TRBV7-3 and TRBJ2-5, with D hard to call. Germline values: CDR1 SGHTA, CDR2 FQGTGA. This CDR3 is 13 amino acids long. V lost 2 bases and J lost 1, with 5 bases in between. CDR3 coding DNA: TGTGCCAGCAGCTTACGGAGCCAAGAGACCCAGTACTTC. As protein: CASSLRSQETQYF. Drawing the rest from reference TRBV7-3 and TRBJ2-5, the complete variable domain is GAGVSQTPSNKVTEKGKYVELRCDPISGHTALYWYRQSLGQGPEFLIYFQGTGAADDSGLPNDRFFAVRPEGSVSTLKIQRTERGDSAVYLCASSLRSQETQYFGPGTRLLVL.

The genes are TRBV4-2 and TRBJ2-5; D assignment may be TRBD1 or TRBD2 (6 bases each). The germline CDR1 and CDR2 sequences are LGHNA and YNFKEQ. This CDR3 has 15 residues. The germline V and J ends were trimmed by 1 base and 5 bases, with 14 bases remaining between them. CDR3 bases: TGTGCCAGCAGCCAAGGAATAGGGGGGTTTGAGACCCAGTACTTC. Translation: CASSQGIGGFETQYF.

The CDR3 DNA reads as TGTGCCAGCAGCTTACGGGTGGTCTCCTACAATGAGCAGTTCTTC. Translated: CASSLRVVSYNEQFF. This chain links TRBV11-2 with TRBJ2-1; D is ambiguous. Germline CDR1 is SGHAT and CDR2 is FQNNGV. This CDR3 contains 15 residues. Trimming shortened V by 2 bases and J by 0 bases, and 8 bases separated the two germline ends.

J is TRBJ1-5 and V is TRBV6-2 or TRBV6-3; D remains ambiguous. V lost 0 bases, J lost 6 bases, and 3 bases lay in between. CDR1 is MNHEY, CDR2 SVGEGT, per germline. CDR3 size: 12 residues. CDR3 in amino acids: CASSYSVQPQHF. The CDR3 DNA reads TGTGCCAGCAGTTACTCTGTTCAGCCCCAGCATTTT.

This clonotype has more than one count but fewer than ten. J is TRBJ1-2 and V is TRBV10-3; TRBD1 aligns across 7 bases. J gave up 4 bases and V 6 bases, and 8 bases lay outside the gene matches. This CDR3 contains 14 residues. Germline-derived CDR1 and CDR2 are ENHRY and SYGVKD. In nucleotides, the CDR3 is TGTGCCATCAGCGGACAGGCGAAGGTCTATGGCTACACCTTC. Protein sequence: CAISGQAKVYGYTF.

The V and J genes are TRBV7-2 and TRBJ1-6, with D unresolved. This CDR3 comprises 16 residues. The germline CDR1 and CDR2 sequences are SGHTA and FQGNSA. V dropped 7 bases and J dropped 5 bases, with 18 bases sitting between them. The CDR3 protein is CASTVFPDLDNSPLHF. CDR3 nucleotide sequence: TGTGCCAGCACGGTCTTTCCGGACCTCGATAATTCACCCCTCCACTTT.

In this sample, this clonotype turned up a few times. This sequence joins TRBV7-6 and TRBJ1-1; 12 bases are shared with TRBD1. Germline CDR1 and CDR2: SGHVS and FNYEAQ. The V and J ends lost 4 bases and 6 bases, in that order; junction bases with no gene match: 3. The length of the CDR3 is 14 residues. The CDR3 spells CASSSRDRGPEAFF. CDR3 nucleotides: TGTGCCAGCAGCTCAAGGGACAGGGGGCCTGAAGCTTTCTTT.

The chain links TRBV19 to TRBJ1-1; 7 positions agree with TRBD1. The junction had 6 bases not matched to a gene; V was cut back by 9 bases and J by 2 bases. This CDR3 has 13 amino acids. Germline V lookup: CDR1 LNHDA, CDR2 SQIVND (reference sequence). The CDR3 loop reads CASSTGVNTEAFF. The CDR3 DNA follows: TGTGCCAGCAGCACAGGGGTAAACACTGAAGCTTTCTTT.

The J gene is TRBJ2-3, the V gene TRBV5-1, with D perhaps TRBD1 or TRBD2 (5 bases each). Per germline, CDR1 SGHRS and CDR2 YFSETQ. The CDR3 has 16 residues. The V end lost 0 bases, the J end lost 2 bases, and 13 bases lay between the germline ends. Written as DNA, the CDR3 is TGCGCCAGCAGCTTGGGGGTAGGGACGAACACAGATACGCAGTATTTT. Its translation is CASSLGVGTNTDTQYF.

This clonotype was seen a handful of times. CDR3 sequence (DNA): TGCAGTGCTAGAGAGGGGGGGGTTGACACTGAAGCTTTCTTT. Protein sequence: CSAREGGVDTEAFF. The J gene is TRBJ1-1, the V gene TRBV20-1, with a tentative D call TRBD1 (5 bases). Looked up from germline, CDR1 is DFQATT and CDR2 is SNEGSKA (reference sequence). Trimming left V 0 bases short and J 3 bases short, with 11 bases between. CDR3 length: 14 amino acids.

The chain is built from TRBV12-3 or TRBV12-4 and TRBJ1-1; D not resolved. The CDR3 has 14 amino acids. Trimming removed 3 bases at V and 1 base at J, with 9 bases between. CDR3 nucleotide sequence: TGTGCCAGCAGTTTGAGCTGGGGGAACACTGAAGCTTTCTTT. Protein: CASSLSWGNTEAFF.

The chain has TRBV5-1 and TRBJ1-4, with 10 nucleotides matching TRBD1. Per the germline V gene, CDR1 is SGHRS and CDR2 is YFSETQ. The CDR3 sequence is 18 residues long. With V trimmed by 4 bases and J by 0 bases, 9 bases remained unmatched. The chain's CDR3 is CASSNENGQGATNEKLFF. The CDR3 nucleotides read TGCGCCAGCAGCAATGAAAATGGACAGGGGGCAACTAATGAAAAACTGTTTTTT. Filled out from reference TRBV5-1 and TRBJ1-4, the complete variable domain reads KAGVTQTPRYLIKTRGQQVTLSCSPISGHRSVSWYQQTPGQGLQFLFEYFSETQRNKGNFPGRFSGRQFSNSRSEMNVSTLELGDSALYLCASSNENGQGATNEKLFFGSGTQLSVL.

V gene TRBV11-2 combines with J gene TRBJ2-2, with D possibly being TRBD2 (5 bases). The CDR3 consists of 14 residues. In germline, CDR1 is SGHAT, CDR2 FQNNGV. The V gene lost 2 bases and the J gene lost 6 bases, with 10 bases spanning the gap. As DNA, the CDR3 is TGTGCCAGCAGCTTAAGGTCGAGGGCCGGGGAGCTGTTTTTT. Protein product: CASSLRSRAGELFF.

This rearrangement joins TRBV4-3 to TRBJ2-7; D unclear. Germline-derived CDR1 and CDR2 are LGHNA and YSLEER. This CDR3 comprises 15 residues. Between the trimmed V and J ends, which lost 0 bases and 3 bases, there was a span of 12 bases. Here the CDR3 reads CASSQDRQASYEQYF. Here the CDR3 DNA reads TGCGCCAGCAGCCAAGATAGGCAGGCAAGCTACGAGCAGTACTTC.

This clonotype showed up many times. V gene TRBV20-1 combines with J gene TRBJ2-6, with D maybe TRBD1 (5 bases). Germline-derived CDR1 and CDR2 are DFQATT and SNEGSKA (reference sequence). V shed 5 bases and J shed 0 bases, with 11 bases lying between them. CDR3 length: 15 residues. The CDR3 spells CSALDRYSGANVLTF. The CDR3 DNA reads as TGCAGTGCTTTAGACAGATACTCTGGGGCCAACGTCCTGACTTTC.